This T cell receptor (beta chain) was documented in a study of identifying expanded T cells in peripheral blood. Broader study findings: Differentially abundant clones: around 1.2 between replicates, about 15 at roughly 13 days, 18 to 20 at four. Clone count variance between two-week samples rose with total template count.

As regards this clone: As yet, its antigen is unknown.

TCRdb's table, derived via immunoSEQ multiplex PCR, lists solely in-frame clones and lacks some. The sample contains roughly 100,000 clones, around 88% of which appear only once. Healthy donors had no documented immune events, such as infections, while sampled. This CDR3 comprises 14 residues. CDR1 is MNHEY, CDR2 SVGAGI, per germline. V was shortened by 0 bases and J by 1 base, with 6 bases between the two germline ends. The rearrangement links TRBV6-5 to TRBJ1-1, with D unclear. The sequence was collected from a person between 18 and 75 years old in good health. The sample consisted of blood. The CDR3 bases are TGTGCCAGCAGTTACTCCGACCGGAACACTGAAGCTTTCTTT. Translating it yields CASSYSDRNTEAFF.